A selection of T cell receptor beta chains follows, all from one sample in a study of blood T cell repertoires in COVID-19. Produced via immunoSEQ multiplex PCR; TCRdb's table is partial and in-frame only. Altogether about 270,000 clones are present, about 88% being singletons, with the ten largest covering 2.5% to 3.5%. Specimen: PBMCs or T cells enriched from blood (not recorded which). The origin of the receptors is a woman aged 50 to 60 who had recovered from COVID-19. CDR3s include the opening cysteine and the closing phenylalanine or tryptophan. A D gene is named only where the DNA matches it firmly. Expanded clones get a size class; other rows say once, few or many, or leave the size out.

length,V,size,D,J,DNA,CDR3
13,TRBV4-3,.,.,TRBJ2-5,TGCGCCAGCAGCCAAGTTCAGGGAGAGACCCAGTACTTC,CASSQVQGETQYF
14,TRBV7-6,.,TRBD1,TRBJ2-5,TGTGCCAGCAGCTGGACAGGGGGCTTGGAGACCCAGTACTTC,CASSWTGGLETQYF
13,TRBV4-3,.,TRBD2,TRBJ2-1,TGCGCCAGCAGCCTTGGACTAGTTGGTGAGCAGTTCTTC,CASSLGLVGEQFF
12,TRBV19,once,.,TRBJ2-3,TGTGCCAGTAGTCAGGGGGGAGATACGCAGTATTTT,CASSQGGDTQYF
15,TRBV4-3,.,.,TRBJ2-3,TGCGCCAGCAGCCTTAGATCTTTGGGCACAGATACGCAGTATTTT,CASSLRSLGTDTQYF
15,TRBV2,once,TRBD1,TRBJ1-2,TGTGCCAGCAGACTCAGATTACAGGGGGCCTATGGCTACACCTTC,CASRLRLQGAYGYTF
15,TRBV4-2,.,TRBD1,TRBJ1-4,TGTGCCAGCAGCAAGGGGACAGCTGCAGGTGAAAAACTGTTTTTT,CASSKGTAAGEKLFF
17,TRBV6-2/TRBV6-3,.,.,TRBJ2-1,TGTGCCAGCAGTTACGGACGGACAGACAGCTCCTACAATGAGCAGTTCTTC,CASSYGRTDSSYNEQFF
15,TRBV28,.,TRBD2,TRBJ2-1,TGTGCCAGCAGACCGACTAGCGGGAGGGCAAATGAGCAGTTCTTC,CASRPTSGRANEQFF
15,TRBV19,few,TRBD1,TRBJ1-2,TGTGCCAGTAGTATGAGTCAGGGGGCGAACTATGGCTACACCTTC,CASSMSQGANYGYTF
12,TRBV11-1,.,.,TRBJ2-5,TGTGCCAGCAGCACGAACAGGGAGACCCAGTACTTC,CASSTNRETQYF